These 9 T cell receptor beta chains originate from one sample sequenced in a study of blood T cell repertoires in COVID-19 (TCRdb year 2020). Library method: the immunoSEQ multiplex PCR assay. Held by TCRdb, this immuneACCESS table contains in-frame sequences only and omits some clones. Under half of the omission traces to an unresolved V gene where checked; the cause of the rest is unknown. In this sample the table shows some 220,000 clones, 65% to 90% of which occur a single time. Under 2.5% of the sample goes to the ten largest clones. Sequencing was carried out using peripheral blood. The source of these receptors is a woman in her 70s with COVID-19, enrolled during active disease.

The V call is TRBV27, the J call TRBJ1-5, with D maybe TRBD1 (5 bases). V dropped 0 bases and J dropped 3 bases, with 15 bases sitting between them. CDR1 and CDR2 (germline): MNHEY, SMNVEV (reference sequence). CDR3 length: 17 residues. The CDR3 sequence: CASSLSYGGSNNQPQHF. The CDR3 nucleotides read TGTGCCAGCAGTTTATCCTACGGGGGGTCGAACAATCAGCCCCAGCATTTT.

The DNA of the CDR3 is TGTGCCAGCAGACCCGGACAGGCCTATGGCTACACCTTC. Its protein product is CASRPGQAYGYTF. The chain links TRBV6-5 to TRBJ1-2, with TRBD1 matching 7 bases. Germline V gene lookup returns CDR1 MNHEY and CDR2 SVGAGI. This CDR3 comprises 13 residues. Trimming at V came to 6 bases and at J to 4 bases, leaving 5 bases not matched to a gene.

V usage is TRBV7-9 and J usage is TRBJ1-5; D gene uncertain. This CDR3 is built from 12 residues. V lost 4 bases to trimming and J lost 4 bases, with 5 bases between them. CDR1 and CDR2 (germline): SEHNR, FQNEAQ (reference sequence). CDR3 sequence reads: CASSSRNQPQHF. CDR3 nucleotides: TGTGCCAGCAGCTCGCGAAATCAGCCCCAGCATTTT.

The rearrangement links TRBV6-2 or TRBV6-3 to TRBJ2-5; no firm D call. Germline CDR1 MNHEY, CDR2 SVGEGT. Trimming stripped 5 bases from V and 9 bases from J, with 22 bases between. The length of the CDR3 is 15 residues. The CDR3 DNA sequence: TGTGCCAGCAGTATCAGGATACCCTACGCCGGTCCCCAGTACTTC. Protein product: CASSIRIPYAGPQYF.

The CDR3 loop is CSVLEAGDTQYF. DNA of the CDR3: TGCAGCGTTCTCGAGGCCGGGGATACGCAGTATTTT. The chain employs TRBV29-1 and TRBJ2-3; D not resolved. Germline values: CDR1 SQVTM, CDR2 ANQGSEA. This CDR3 comprises 12 residues. The germline V and J ends were trimmed by 5 bases and 6 bases, with 12 bases remaining between them.

This chain joins TRBV7-2 and TRBJ1-5; TRBD1 matches 7 bases. V was clipped by 6 bases and J by 6 bases; unmatched bases: 8. Germline values: CDR1 SGHTA, CDR2 FQGNSA. This CDR3 is built from 14 residues. CDR3 DNA: TGTGCCAGCAGGGCGACAGGGTTGGGTCAGCCCCAGCATTTT. Protein sequence: CASRATGLGQPQHF.

The V and J genes are TRBV6-2 or TRBV6-3 and TRBJ2-1, with a tentative D call TRBD2 (6 bases). Germline V gives CDR1 MNHEY, CDR2 SVGEGT. Between the trimmed V and J ends, which lost 0 bases and 8 bases, there was a span of 14 bases. This CDR3 is built from 15 residues. The CDR3 sequence is CASSYSGLLHDEQFF. For the CDR3, the DNA is TGTGCCAGCAGTTACTCGGGACTCCTCCACGATGAGCAGTTCTTC.

The CDR3 reads CASSPLLAGGYNEQFF. Written as DNA, the CDR3 is TGTGCCAGCTCACCACTTCTAGCGGGAGGTTACAATGAGCAGTTCTTC. V usage is TRBV18 and J usage is TRBJ2-1, with 11 bases matching TRBD2. Per the germline V gene, CDR1 is KGHSH and CDR2 is LQKENI. The CDR3 is 16 residues long. The V and J ends lost 1 base and 4 bases, in that order; junction bases with no gene match: 3.

The chain recombines TRBV19 with TRBJ2-5; D is uncertain. The CDR3 length is 12 residues. With 5 bases removed from V and 4 bases from J, the gap between germline ends came to 8 bases. The V gene's germline CDR1 is LNHDA and CDR2 SQIVND (reference sequence). The CDR3 is CASSALGETQYF. The CDR3 bases are TGTGCCAGTAGTGCCCTAGGAGAGACCCAGTACTTC.